These T cell receptor beta chains were read from a single sample in a study of CD8+ T cells in alopecia areata. Generated by immunoSEQ multiplex PCR, the TCRdb table keeps only in-frame clones and is missing some. The sample has 200,000 to 250,000 clones; around 62% are singletons. The sample in question was CD4+ T cells sorted from blood, obtained at week 0. These receptors originate from a human donor with alopecia areata. The CDR3 runs from the conserved cysteine through the conserved F or W. The order of the fields is clone size, D gene, J gene, V gene, CDR3 length, CDR3 DNA, CDR3 protein. D genes are given only for firm matches. A row's size may be missing; if present it is once, few, many or a size class.

clone size: -; D gene: -; J gene: TRBJ2-2; V gene: TRBV11-2; CDR3 length: 13; CDR3 DNA: TGTGCCAGCAGCTTCACAGGGACCGGGGAGCTGTTTTTT; CDR3 protein: CASSFTGTGELFF
clone size: -; D gene: -; J gene: TRBJ2-6; V gene: TRBV27; CDR3 length: 13; CDR3 DNA: TGTGCCAGCAGTCACAAAGAGGCCAACGTCCTGACTTTC; CDR3 protein: CASSHKEANVLTF
clone size: few; D gene: -; J gene: TRBJ2-2; V gene: TRBV30; CDR3 length: 15; CDR3 DNA: TGTGCCTGGAGTGTACCCTCTCCGAACACCGGGGAGCTGTTTTTT; CDR3 protein: CAWSVPSPNTGELFF
clone size: few; D gene: -; J gene: TRBJ1-4; V gene: TRBV7-9; CDR3 length: 15; CDR3 DNA: TGTGCCAGCAGCTTAGGCCAGGCGCGGAGTGAAAAACTGTTTTTT; CDR3 protein: CASSLGQARSEKLFF
clone size: few; D gene: -; J gene: TRBJ1-5; V gene: TRBV2; CDR3 length: 13; CDR3 DNA: TGTGCCAGCAGTGAAGAAGGACTGCGACCCCAGCATTTT; CDR3 protein: CASSEEGLRPQHF
clone size: -; D gene: -; J gene: TRBJ2-6; V gene: TRBV7-6; CDR3 length: 18; CDR3 DNA: TGTGCCAGCAGCTCCAGGCTCTCAGGGCCGGGTGGGGCCAACGTCCTGACTTTC; CDR3 protein: CASSSRLSGPGGANVLTF
clone size: -; D gene: TRBD2; J gene: TRBJ2-5; V gene: TRBV7-8; CDR3 length: 19; CDR3 DNA: TGTGCCAGCAGCTTAGCCCTAGCGGGGGGGACATACCCCCAAGAGACCCAGTACTTC; CDR3 protein: CASSLALAGGTYPQETQYF
clone size: -; D gene: -; J gene: TRBJ2-7; V gene: TRBV5-1; CDR3 length: 15; CDR3 DNA: TGCGCCAGCAGCACGTACCAGCGGGCCACCTACGAGCAGTACTTC; CDR3 protein: CASSTYQRATYEQYF
clone size: -; D gene: TRBD1; J gene: TRBJ2-1; V gene: TRBV11-2; CDR3 length: 15; CDR3 DNA: TGTGCCAGCAGCCCCGGGACAGTACTTTACAATGAGCAGTTCTTC; CDR3 protein: CASSPGTVLYNEQFF
clone size: -; D gene: -; J gene: TRBJ1-1; V gene: TRBV29-1; CDR3 length: 12; CDR3 DNA: TGCAGCGTTGAAAAAGCGTCTCGGCGGGCTTTCTTT; CDR3 protein: CSVEKASRRAFF
clone size: -; D gene: -; J gene: TRBJ2-2; V gene: TRBV30; CDR3 length: 12; CDR3 DNA: TGTGCCTGGATCGGGAACACCGGGGAGCTGTTTTTT; CDR3 protein: CAWIGNTGELFF
clone size: -; D gene: -; J gene: TRBJ1-2; V gene: TRBV30; CDR3 length: 17; CDR3 DNA: TGTGCCTGGAGTCCAACGGCCTCTCAGGGGTTTGGTCTTGGCTACACCTTC; CDR3 protein: CAWSPTASQGFGLGYTF
clone size: -; D gene: -; J gene: TRBJ1-1; V gene: TRBV7-9; CDR3 length: 14; CDR3 DNA: TGTGCCAGCAGCCGACGGACCCTGGGCACTGAAGCTTTCTTT; CDR3 protein: CASSRRTLGTEAFF
clone size: -; D gene: TRBD1; J gene: TRBJ2-1; V gene: TRBV19; CDR3 length: 15; CDR3 DNA: TGTGCCAGTTCTCTGACAGGGGGACCTTACAATGAGCAGTTCTTC; CDR3 protein: CASSLTGGPYNEQFF
clone size: few; D gene: TRBD1; J gene: TRBJ2-5; V gene: TRBV5-1; CDR3 length: 15; CDR3 DNA: TGCGCCAGCACGATTGGTAGGGGGCGCGTAGAGACCCAGTACTTC; CDR3 protein: CASTIGRGRVETQYF
clone size: once; D gene: -; J gene: TRBJ2-5; V gene: TRBV13; CDR3 length: 14; CDR3 DNA: TGTGCCAGCACCCTCGACCGAGCTGGGGAGACCCAGTACTTC; CDR3 protein: CASTLDRAGETQYF
clone size: -; D gene: -; J gene: TRBJ2-3; V gene: TRBV6-5; CDR3 length: 12; CDR3 DNA: TGTGCCAGCAGCCGTGGACAGTCTATGCAGTATTTT; CDR3 protein: CASSRGQSMQYF
clone size: few; D gene: -; J gene: TRBJ1-4; V gene: TRBV27; CDR3 length: 13; CDR3 DNA: TGTGCCAGCAGTAAAGGGGGTAATGAAAAACTGTTTTTT; CDR3 protein: CASSKGGNEKLFF
clone size: -; D gene: -; J gene: TRBJ2-5; V gene: TRBV30; CDR3 length: 13; CDR3 DNA: TGTGCCTGGAGTGTACAGTGGCAAGAGACCCAGTACTTC; CDR3 protein: CAWSVQWQETQYF